The clone carrying this TCR beta chain was detected many times. The antigen remains undetermined. The data derive from a study of glioma-infiltrating T cells. Germline V lookup: CDR1 DFQATT, CDR2 SNEGSKA (reference sequence). CDR3 length equals 14 residues. After removal of 0 bases from V and 3 bases from J, the junction contained 4 bases not matched to a gene. TCR alpha and beta CDR3 regions were amplified from RNA using iRepertoire nested multiplex PCR. For one-step reverse transcription and amplification, 100-400 ng of tissue mRNA or PBMC total RNA was used. TCRdb re-derived calls from the multiplex PCR reads in MiXCR, one entry per CDR3 protein. The sample holds roughly 130,000 distinct CDR3 sequences, around 23% seen once. Study-wide findings and caveats: Very few CDR3 sequences were shared between tissue and blood. Tissue-blood divergence was below expectation in non-neoplastic patients, above in gliomas.

This receptor was taken from a human donor with low-grade glioma or glioblastoma, undergoing nonglioma brain surgery, or in good health (not recorded which). V is TRBV20-1 and J is TRBJ2-5, with TRBD1 matching 7 bases. Sequencing input: glioma tissue, nonneoplastic brain tissue, or PBMCs (not recorded which). The CDR3 DNA follows: TGCAGTGCTAGAGATCTGACAGGGAAAGAGACCCAGTACTTC. This translates into CSARDLTGKETQYF.